This entry describes one TCR beta chain. Its antigen is unidentified. The data derive from a study of post-analysis software for immune sequencing data. The overall study: Secondary progressive, relapsing-remitting and progressive-relapsing multiple sclerosis were among the included disease courses.

Included in the TCR beta cDNA libraries were unique molecular identifiers. TCRdb passed the PCR reads through MiXCR, listing each CDR3 protein once. The sample yields 750,000 to 950,000 distinct CDR3 sequences, 46% seen once. Findings of the study overall: In patients, 4 to 6 TRBV segments were more frequent than in controls, with TRBV5-6, TRBV5-1 and TRBV20-1 among them. People with multiple sclerosis had a significantly lower normalized Chao1 diversity than controls did.

The germline CDR1 and CDR2 sequences are MNHEY and SVGAGI. J gave up 9 bases and V 7 bases, and 15 bases lay outside the gene matches. The CDR3 is made up of 15 amino acids. The TCR comes from a girl between 5 and 17 years old with multiple sclerosis. Sequencing input: blood. J is TRBJ2-1 and V is TRBV6-5, with TRBD2 identical over 7 bases. For the CDR3, the DNA is TGTGCCAGCACCCGGGGAGGCGGGAGTAGGGGTGAGCAGTTCTTC. It translates to CASTRGGGSRGEQFF.